This TCR beta chain is from a study of shared clonotypes between healthy human individuals. V was pared by 0 bases and J by 1 base, with 11 bases of the junction left unmatched. Germline CDR1 is SQVTM and CDR2 is ANQGSEA. CDR3 size: 17 residues. Points from the study as a whole: Researchers sampled only blood; tissue repertoires likely differ.

Sequenced by immunoSEQ multiplex PCR; TCRdb stores in-frame clones only, minus some. Of about 2.1 million clones listed, just over 90% are singletons. CD8 cells classed as naive were CD45RO-negative and positively selected for CCR7, excluding terminally differentiated effector memory CD45RA+ cells. This clone has a handful of counts. Its antigen remains unknown. This receptor was obtained from a man aged 18 to 30 in good health. Some clones in this sample may be carry-over from other donors' samples. Sequenced: naive CD8+ T cells from PBMCs. J is TRBJ2-7 and V is TRBV29-1; 8 nucleotides line up with TRBD1. The CDR3 reads CSVEDWVRRTGSYEQYF. CDR3 DNA sequence: TGCAGCGTTGAAGATTGGGTGCGGAGGACAGGGTCCTACGAGCAGTACTTC.